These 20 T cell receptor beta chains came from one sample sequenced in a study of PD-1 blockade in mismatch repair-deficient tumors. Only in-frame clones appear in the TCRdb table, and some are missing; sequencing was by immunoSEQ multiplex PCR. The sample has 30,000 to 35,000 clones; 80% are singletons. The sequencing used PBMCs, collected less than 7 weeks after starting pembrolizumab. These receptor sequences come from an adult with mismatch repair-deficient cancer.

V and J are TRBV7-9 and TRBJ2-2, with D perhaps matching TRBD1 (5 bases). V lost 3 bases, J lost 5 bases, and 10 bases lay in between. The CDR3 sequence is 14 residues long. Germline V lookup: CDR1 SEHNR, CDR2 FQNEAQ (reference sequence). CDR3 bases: TGTGCCAGCAGCTTCATGGGGCGGACCGGGGAGCTGTTTTTT. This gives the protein CASSFMGRTGELFF.

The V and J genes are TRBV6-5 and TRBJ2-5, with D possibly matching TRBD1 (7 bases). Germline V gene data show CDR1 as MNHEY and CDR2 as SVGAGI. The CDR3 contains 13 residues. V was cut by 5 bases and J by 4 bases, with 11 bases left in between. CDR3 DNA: TGTGCCAGCAGTAACCAGGGGGGAGAGACCCAGTACTTC. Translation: CASSNQGGETQYF.

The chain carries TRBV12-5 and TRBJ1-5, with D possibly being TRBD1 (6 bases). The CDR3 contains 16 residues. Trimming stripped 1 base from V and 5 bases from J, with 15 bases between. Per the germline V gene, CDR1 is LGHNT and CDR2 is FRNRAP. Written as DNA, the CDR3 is TGTGCTAGTGGTTTGGACAGGGTAAATCTTGATCAGCCCCAGCATTTT. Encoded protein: CASGLDRVNLDQPQHF.

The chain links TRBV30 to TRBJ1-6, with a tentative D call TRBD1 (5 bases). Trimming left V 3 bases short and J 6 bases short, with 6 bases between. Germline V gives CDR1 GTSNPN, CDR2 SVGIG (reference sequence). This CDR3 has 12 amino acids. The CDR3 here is CAWRGANSPLHF. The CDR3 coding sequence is TGTGCCTGGAGAGGGGCTAATTCACCCCTCCACTTT.

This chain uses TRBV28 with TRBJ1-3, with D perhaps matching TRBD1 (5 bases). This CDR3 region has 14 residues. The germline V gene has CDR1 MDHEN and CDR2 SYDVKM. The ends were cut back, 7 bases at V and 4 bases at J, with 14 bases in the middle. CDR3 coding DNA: TGTGCCAGCAACGGGGGGGGGTCCGGAAACACCATATATTTT. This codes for CASNGGGSGNTIYF.

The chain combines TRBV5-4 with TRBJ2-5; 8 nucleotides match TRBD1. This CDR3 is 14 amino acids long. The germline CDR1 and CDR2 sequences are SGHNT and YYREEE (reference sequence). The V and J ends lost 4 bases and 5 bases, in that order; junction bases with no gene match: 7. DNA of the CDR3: TGTGCCAGCAGCGATTCGGACAGGGTGGAGACCCAGTACTTC. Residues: CASSDSDRVETQYF.

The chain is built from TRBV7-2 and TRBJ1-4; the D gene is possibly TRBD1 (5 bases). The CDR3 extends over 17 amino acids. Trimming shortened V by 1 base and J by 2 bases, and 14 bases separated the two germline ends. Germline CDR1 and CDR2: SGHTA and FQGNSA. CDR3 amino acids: CASSLVGRVDTNEKLFF. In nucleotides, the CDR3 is TGTGCCAGCAGCTTAGTAGGCAGGGTCGATACTAATGAAAAACTGTTTTTT.

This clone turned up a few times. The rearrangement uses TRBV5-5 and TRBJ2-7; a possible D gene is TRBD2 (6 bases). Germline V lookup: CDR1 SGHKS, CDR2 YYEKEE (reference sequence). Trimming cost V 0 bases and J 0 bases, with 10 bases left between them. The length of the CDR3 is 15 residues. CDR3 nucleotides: TGTGCCAGCAGCTTGGTTAGCGGAATCTCCTACGAGCAGTACTTC. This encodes CASSLVSGISYEQYF.

CDR3 nucleotides: TGCAGTGCTAGAGAACTTGAAAAACTGTTTTTT. This codes for CSARELEKLFF. The rearrangement uses TRBV20-1 and TRBJ1-4; no clear D. The CDR3 length is 11 residues. Trimming took 0 bases from V and 7 from J, leaving 3 bases between them. Germline CDR1 DFQATT, CDR2 SNEGSKA (reference sequence).

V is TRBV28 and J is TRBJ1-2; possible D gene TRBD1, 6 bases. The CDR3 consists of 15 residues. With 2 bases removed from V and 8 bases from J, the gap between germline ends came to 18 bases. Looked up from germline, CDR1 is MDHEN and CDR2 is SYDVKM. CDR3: CASSLNSPRGRGYTF. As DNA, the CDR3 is TGTGCCAGCAGTTTAAATTCCCCCAGGGGACGAGGCTACACCTTC.

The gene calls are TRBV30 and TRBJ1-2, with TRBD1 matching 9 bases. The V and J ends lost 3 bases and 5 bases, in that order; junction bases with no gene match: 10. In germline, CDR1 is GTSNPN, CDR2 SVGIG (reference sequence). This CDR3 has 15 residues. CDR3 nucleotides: TGTGCCTGGAGGAACGGACAGGGGAAGATTTATGGCTACACCTTC. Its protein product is CAWRNGQGKIYGYTF.

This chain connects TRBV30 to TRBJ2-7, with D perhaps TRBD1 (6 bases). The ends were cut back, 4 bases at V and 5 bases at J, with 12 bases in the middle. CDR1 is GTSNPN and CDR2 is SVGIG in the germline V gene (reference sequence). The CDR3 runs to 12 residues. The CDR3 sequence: CAWNWAGDEQYF. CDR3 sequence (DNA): TGTGCCTGGAATTGGGCAGGGGACGAGCAGTACTTC.

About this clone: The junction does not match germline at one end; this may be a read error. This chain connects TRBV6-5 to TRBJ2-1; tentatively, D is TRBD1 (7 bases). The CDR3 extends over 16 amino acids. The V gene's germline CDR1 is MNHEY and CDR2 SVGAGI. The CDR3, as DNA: TGTGCCAGCAGTTACTCCGGGACAGCGGGTTACAGTGAGCAGTTCTTC. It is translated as CASSYSGTAGYSEQFF.

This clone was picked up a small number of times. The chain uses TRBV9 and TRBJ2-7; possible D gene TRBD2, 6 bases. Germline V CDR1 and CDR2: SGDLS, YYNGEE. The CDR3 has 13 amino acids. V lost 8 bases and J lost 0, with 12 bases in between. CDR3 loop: CARGEASSYEQYF. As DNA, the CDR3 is TGTGCCAGGGGGGAGGCATCCTCCTACGAGCAGTACTTC.

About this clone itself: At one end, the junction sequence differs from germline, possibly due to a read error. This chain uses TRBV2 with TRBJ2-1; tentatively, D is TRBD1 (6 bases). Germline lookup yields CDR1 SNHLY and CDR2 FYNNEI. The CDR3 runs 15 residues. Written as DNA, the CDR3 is TGTGCCAGCAGCGAAGACAGGCCGCTTGGCGGTGAGCAGTTCTTC. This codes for CASSEDRPLGGEQFF.

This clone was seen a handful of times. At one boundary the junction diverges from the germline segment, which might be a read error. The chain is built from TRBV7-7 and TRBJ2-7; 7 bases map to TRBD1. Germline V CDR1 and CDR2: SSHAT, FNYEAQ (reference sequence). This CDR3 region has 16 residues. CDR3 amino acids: CASSFDRASAAYEQYF. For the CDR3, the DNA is TGTGCTAGCAGCTTTGACAGGGCCTCGGCCGCCTACGAGCAGTACTTC.

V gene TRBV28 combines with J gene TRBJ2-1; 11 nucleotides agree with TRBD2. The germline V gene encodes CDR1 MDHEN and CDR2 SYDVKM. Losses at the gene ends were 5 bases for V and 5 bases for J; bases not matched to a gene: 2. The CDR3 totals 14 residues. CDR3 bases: TGTGCCAGCAGTCAGACTAGCGGGAACAATGAGCAGTTCTTC. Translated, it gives CASSQTSGNNEQFF. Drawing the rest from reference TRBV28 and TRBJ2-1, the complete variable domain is DVKVTQSSRYLVKRTGEKVFLECVQDMDHENMFWYRQDPGLGLRLIYFSYDVKMKEKGDIPEGYSVSREKKERFSLILESASTNQTSMYLCASSQTSGNNEQFFGPGTRLTVL.

CDR3 in amino acids: CASSHRKSLADEQYF. CDR3 nucleotide sequence: TGCGCCAGCAGCCACCGGAAAAGCCTAGCAGACGAGCAGTACTTC. V gene TRBV4-1 combines with J gene TRBJ2-7; a weak D match, TRBD2 (5 bases). V was trimmed by 3 bases and J by 5 bases, leaving 17 bases between them. Per the germline V gene, CDR1 is MGHRA and CDR2 is YSYEKL. CDR3 size: 15 residues.

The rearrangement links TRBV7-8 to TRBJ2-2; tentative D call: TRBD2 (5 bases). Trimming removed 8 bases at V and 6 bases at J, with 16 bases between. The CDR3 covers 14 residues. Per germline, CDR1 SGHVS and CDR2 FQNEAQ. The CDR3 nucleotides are TGTGCCAGCTTTCCGCGGCGAGGGCCCGGGGAGCTGTTTTTT. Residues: CASFPRRGPGELFF.

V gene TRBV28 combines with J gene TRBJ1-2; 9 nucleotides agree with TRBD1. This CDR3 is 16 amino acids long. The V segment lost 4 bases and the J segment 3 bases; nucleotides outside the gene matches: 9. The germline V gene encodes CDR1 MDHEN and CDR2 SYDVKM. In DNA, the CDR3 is TGTGCCAGCAGTTCTGGTGACAGGGGGTCGGACTATGGCTACACCTTC. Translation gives CASSSGDRGSDYGYTF.